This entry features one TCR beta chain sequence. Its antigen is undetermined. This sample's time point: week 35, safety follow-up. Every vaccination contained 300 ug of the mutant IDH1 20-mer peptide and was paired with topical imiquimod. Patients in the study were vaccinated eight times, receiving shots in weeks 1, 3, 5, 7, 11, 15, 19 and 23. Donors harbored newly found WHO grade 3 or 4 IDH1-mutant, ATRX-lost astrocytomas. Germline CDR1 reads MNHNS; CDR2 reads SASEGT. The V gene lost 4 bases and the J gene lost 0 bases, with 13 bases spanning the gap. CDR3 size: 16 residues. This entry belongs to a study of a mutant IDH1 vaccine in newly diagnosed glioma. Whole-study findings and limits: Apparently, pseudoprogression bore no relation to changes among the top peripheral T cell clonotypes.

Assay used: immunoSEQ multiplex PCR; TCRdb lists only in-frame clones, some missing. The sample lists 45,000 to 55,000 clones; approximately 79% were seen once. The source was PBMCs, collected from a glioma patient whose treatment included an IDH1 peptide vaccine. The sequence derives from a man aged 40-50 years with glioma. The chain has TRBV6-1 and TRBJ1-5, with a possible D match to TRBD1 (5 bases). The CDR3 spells CASSGPAGSSNQPQHF. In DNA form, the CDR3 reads TGTGCCAGCAGTGGGCCCGCAGGGAGTAGCAATCAGCCCCAGCATTTT.